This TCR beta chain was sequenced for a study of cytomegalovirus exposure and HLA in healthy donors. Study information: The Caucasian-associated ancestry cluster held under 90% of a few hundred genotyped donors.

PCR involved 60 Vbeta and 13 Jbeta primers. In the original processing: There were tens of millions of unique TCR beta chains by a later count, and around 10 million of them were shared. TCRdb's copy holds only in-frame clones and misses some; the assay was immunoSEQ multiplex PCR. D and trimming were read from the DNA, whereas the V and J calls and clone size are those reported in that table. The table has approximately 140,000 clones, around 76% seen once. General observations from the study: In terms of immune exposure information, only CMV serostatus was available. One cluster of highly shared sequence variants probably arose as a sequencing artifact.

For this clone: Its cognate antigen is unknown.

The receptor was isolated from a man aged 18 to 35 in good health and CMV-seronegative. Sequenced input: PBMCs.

CDR3 DNA: TGTGCCAGCAGCTTGAGCGGGGCCAGGGGATGGGGCTACACCTTC. Encoded protein: CASSLSGARGWGYTF. The J gene is TRBJ1-2, the V gene TRBV5-6; TRBD1 is a possible D gene (6 bases). This CDR3 has 15 residues. Germline lookup yields CDR1 SGHDT and CDR2 YYEEEE. V lost 1 base, J lost 8 bases, and 18 bases lay in between.